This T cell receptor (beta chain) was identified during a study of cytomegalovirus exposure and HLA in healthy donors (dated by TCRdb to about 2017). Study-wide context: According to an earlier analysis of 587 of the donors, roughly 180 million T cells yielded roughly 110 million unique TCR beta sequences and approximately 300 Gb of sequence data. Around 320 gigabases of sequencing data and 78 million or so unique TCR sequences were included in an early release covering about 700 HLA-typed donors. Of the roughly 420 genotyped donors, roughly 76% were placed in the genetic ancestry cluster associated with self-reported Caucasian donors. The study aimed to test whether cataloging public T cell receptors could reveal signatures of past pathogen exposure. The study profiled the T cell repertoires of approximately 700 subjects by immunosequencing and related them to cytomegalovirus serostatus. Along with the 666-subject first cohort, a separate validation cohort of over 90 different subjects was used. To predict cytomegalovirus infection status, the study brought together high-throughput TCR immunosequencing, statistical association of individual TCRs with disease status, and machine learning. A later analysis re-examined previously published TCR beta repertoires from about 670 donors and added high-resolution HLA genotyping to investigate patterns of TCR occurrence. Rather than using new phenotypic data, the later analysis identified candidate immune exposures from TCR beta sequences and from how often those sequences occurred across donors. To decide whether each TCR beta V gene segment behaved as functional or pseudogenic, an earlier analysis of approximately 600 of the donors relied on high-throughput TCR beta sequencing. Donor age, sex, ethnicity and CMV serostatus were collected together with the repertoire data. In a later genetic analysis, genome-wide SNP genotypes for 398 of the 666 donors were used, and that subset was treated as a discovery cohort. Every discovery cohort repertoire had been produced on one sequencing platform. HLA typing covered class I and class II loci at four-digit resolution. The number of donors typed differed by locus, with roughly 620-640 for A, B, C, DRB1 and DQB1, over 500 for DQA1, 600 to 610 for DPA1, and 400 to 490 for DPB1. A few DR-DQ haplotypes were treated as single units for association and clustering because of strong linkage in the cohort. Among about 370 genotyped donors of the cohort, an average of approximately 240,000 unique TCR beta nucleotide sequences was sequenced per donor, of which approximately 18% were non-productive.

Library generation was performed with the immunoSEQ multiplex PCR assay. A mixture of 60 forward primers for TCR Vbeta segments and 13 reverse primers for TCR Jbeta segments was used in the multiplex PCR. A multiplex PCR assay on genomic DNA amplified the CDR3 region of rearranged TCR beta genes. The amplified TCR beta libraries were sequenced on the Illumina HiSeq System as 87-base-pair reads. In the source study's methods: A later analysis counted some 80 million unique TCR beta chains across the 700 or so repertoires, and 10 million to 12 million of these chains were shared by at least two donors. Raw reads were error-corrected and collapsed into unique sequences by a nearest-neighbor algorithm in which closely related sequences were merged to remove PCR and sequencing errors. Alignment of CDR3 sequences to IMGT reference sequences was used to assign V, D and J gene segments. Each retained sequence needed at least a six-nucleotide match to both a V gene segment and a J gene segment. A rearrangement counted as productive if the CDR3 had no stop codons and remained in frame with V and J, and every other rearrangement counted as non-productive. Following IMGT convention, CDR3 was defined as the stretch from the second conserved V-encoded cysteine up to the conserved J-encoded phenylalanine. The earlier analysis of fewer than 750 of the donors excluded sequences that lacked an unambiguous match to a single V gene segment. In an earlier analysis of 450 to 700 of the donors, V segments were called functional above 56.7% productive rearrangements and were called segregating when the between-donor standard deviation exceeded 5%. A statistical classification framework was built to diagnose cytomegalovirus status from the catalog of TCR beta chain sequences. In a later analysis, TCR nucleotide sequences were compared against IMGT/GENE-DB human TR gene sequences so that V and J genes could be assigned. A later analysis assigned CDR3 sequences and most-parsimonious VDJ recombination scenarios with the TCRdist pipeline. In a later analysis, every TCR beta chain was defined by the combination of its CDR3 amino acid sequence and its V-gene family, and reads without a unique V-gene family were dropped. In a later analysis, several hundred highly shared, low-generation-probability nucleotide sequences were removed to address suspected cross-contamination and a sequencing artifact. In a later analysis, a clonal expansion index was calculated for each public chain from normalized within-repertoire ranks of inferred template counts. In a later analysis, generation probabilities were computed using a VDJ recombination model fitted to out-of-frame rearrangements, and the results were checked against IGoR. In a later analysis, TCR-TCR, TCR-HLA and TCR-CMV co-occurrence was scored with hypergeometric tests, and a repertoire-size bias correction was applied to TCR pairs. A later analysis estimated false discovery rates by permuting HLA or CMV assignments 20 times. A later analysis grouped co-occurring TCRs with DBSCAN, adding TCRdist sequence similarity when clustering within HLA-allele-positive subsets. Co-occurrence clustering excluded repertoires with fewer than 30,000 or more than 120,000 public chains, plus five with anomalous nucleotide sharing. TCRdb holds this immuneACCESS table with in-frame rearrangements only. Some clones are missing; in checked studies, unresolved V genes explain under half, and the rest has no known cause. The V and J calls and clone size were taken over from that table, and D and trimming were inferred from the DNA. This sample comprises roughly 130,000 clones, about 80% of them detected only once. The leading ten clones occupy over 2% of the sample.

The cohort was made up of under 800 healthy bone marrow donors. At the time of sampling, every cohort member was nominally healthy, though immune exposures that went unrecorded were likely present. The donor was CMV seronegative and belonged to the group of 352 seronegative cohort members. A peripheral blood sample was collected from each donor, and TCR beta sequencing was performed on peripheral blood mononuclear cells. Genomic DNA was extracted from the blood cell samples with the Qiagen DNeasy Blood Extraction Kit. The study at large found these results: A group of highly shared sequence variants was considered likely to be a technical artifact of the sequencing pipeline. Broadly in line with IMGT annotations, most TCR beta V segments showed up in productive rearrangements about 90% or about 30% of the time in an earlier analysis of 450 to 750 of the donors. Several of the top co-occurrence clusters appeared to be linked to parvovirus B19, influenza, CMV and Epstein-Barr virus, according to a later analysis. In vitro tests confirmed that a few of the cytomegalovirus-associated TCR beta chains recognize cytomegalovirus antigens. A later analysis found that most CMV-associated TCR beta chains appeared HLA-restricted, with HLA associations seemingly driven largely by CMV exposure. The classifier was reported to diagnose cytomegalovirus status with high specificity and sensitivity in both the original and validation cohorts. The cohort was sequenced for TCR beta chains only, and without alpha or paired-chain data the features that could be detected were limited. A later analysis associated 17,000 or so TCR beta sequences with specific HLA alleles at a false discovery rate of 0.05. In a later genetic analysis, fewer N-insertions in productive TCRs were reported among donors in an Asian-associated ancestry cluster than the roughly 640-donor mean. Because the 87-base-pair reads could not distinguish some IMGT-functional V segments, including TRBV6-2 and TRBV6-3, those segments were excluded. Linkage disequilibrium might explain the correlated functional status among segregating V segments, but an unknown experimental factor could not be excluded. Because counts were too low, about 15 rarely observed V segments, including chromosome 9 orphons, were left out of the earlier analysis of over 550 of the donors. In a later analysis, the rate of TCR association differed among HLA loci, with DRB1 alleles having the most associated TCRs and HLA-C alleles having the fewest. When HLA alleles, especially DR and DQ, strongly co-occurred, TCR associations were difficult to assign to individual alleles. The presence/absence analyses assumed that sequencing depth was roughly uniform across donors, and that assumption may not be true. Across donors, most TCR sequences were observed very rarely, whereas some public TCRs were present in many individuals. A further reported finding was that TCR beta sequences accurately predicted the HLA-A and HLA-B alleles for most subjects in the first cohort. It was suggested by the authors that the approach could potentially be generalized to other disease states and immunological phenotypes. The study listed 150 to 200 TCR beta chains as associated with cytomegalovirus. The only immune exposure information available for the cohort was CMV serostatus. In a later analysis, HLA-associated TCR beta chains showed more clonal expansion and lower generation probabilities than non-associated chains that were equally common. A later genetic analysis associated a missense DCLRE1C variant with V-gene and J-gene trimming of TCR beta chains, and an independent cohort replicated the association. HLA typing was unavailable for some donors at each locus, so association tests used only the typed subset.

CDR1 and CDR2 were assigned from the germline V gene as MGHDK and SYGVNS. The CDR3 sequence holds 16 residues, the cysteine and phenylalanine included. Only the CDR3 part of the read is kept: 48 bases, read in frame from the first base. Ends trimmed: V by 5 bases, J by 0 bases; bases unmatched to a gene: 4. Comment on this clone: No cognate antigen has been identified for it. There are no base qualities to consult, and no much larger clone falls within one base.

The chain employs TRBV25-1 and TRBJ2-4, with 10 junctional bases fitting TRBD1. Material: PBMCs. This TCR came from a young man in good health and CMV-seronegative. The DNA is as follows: TGTGCCAGCAGTATCCGGGACAGGGGAGCCAAAAACATTCAGTACTTC. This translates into CASSIRDRGAKNIQYF.